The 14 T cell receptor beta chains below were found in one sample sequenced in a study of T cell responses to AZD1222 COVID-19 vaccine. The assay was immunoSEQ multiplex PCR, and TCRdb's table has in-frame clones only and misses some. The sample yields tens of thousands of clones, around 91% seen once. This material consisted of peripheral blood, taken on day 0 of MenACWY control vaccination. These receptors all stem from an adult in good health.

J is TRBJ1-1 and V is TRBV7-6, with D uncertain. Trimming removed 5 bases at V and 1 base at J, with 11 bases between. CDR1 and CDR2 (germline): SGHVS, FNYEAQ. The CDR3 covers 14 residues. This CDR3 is CASSPRPSNTEAFF. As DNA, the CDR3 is TGTGCCAGCAGCCCGAGGCCTTCGAACACTGAAGCTTTCTTT. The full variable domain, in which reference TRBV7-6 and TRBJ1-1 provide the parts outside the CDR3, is GAGVSQSPRYKVTKRGQDVALRCDPISGHVSLYWYRQALGQGPEFLTYFNYEAQQDKSGLPNDRFSAERPEGSISTLTIQRTEQRDSAMYRCASSPRPSNTEAFFGQGTRLTVV.

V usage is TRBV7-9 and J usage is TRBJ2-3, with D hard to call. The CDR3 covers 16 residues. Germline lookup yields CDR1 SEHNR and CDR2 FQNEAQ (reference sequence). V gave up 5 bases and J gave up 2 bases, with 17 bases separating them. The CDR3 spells CASSTRIAGFTDTQYF. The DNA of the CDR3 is TGTGCCAGCAGCACTCGAATTGCAGGATTCACAGATACGCAGTATTTT. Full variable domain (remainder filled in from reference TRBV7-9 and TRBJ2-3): DTGVSQNPRHKITKRGQNVTFRCDPISEHNRLYWYRQTLGQGPEFLTYFQNEAQLEKSRLLSDRFSAERPKGSFSTLEIQRTEQGDSAMYLCASSTRIAGFTDTQYFGPGTRLTVL.

The CDR3 DNA follows: TGTGCCAGCAGTTACTGGGGGCCGGGGACTGAAGCTTTCTTT. Translated: CASSYWGPGTEAFF. The chain carries TRBV6-2 or TRBV6-3 and TRBJ1-1, with TRBD1 as a possible D gene (6 bases). Trimming took 1 base from V and 5 from J, leaving 11 bases between them. CDR1 and CDR2 (germline): MNHEY, SVGEGT. This CDR3 is built from 14 residues.

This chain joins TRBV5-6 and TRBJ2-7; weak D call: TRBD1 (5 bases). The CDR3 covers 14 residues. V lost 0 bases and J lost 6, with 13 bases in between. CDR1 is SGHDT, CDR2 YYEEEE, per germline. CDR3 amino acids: CASSLEAGMGEQYF. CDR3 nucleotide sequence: TGTGCCAGCAGCTTGGAGGCAGGGATGGGCGAGCAGTACTTC.

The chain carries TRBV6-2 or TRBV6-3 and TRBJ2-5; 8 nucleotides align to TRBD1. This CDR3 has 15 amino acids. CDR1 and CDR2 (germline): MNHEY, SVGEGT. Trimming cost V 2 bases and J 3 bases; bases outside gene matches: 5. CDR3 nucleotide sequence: TGTGCCAGCAGTTACGGACAGGGAATTAAAGAGACCCAGTACTTC. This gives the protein CASSYGQGIKETQYF.

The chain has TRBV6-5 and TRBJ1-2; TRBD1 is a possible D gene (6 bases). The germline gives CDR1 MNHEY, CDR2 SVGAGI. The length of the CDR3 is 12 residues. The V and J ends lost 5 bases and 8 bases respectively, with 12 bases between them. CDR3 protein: CASSQTGGGYTF. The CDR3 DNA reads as TGTGCCAGCAGTCAGACAGGCGGGGGCTACACCTTC.

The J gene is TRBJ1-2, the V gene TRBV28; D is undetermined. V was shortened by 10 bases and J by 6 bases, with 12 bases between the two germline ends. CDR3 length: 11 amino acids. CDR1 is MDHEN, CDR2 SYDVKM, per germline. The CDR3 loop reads CATEQTDGYTF. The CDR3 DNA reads TGTGCCACCGAACAGACCGATGGCTACACCTTC.

The CDR3 bases are TGTGCCAGCACCCTGGGTGGGGCGCTAGGTCAGCCCCAGCATTTT. It encodes CASTLGGALGQPQHF. The chain recombines TRBV28 with TRBJ1-5; TRBD1 is a possible D gene (5 bases). Trimming pared 7 bases from V and 6 bases from J, leaving 19 bases between. The CDR3 spans 15 residues. The germline V gene has CDR1 MDHEN and CDR2 SYDVKM.

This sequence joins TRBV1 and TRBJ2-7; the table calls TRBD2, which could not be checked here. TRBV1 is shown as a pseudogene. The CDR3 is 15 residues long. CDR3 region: CTSSVPSERSYEQYF. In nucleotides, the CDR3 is TGCACCAGCAGCGTTCCTAGCGAGCGCTCCTACGAGCAGTACTTC.

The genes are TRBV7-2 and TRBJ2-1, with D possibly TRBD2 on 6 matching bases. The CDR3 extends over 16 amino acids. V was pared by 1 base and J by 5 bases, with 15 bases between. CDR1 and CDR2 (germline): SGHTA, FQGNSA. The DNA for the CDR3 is TGTGCCAGCAGCTTAGTAAGGGGACTCCCCGACAATGAGCAGTTCTTC. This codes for CASSLVRGLPDNEQFF.

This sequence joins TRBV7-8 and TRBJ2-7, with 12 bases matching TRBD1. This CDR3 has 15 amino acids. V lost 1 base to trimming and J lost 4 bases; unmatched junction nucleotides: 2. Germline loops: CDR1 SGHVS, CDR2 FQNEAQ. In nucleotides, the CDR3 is TGTGCCAGCAGCTTAGGGGGACAGGGGGCTTACGAGCAGTACTTC. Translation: CASSLGGQGAYEQYF. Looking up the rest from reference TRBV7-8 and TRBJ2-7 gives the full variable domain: GAGVSQSPRYKVAKRGQDVALRCDPISGHVSLFWYQQALGQGPEFLTYFQNEAQLDKSGLPSDRFFAERPEGSVSTLKIQRTQQEDSAVYLCASSLGGQGAYEQYFGPGTRLTVT.

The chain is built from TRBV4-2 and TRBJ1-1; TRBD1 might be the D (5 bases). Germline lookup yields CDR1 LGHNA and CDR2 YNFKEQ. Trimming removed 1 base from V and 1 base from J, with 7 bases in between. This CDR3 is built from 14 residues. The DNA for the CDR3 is TGTGCCAGCAGCCAAGTGACAGAGAACACTGAAGCTTTCTTT. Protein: CASSQVTENTEAFF.

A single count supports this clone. The CDR3 loop reads CASRSGEKLFF. DNA of the CDR3: TGTGCCAGCAGGAGTGGTGAAAAACTGTTTTTT. This rearrangement joins TRBV6-5 to TRBJ1-4; no clear D. The germline gives CDR1 MNHEY, CDR2 SVGAGI. The V end lost 6 bases, the J end lost 7 bases, and 6 bases lay between the germline ends. This CDR3 region has 11 residues.

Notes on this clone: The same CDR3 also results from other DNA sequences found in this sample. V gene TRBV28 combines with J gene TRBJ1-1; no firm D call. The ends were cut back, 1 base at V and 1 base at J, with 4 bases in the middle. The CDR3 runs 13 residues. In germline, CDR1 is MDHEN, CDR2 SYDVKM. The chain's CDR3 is CASSLLGNTEAFF. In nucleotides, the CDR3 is TGTGCCAGCAGTTTATTAGGGAACACTGAAGCTTTCTTT.